This T cell receptor beta chain was recorded in a study of long-term antiretroviral therapy in people with HIV. Overall study findings and caveats: Clones that had undergone expansion before ART dominated the repertoire at all time points.

Germline lookup yields CDR1 SGHRS and CDR2 YFSETQ. The CDR3 sequence is 12 residues long. V dropped 4 bases and J dropped 6 bases, with 7 bases sitting between them. Worth noting for this clone: No antigen is known for it.

An immunoSEQ assay, version v3.0, was performed at survey level. Sequencing was designed to cover about 40,000-50,000 T-cell genomes in each sample. The table came from immunoSEQ multiplex PCR; TCRdb's copy has only in-frame clones and leaves some out. This sample yields fewer than 20,000 clones, of which 77% are seen a single time; over 20% belongs to the top ten. The clonotype comes from a middle-aged man with HIV. The chain combines TRBV5-1 with TRBJ2-2; D unresolved. The source material was unsorted PBMCs, sampled 2.1 years after starting antiretroviral therapy. Written as DNA, the CDR3 is TGCGCCAGCAGCCCTACCGCCGGGGAGCTGTTTTTT. Translation: CASSPTAGELFF.